The 8 T cell receptor beta chains reported below all come from one sample, sequenced in a study of beta chain features in type 1 diabetes. What was sequenced were expressed TCRB transcripts, since all of the isolated RNA had been reverse transcribed. Measured with immunoSEQ multiplex PCR; TCRdb has only the in-frame clones, and not every one. The sample carries about 650,000 clones, roughly 12% recorded once. These TCRs are of unknown antigen specificity. Study findings and constraints: For Type 1 diabetes patients, all four CD4+ subsets carried TCRB CDR3s that were moderately but significantly shorter.

The sequencing sample was made of naive CD4+ T cells from blood. These receptors were taken from a young man with type 1 diabetes.

There are a few counts of this clone. V and J are TRBV5-4 and TRBJ1-6; D gene unclear. Germline CDR1 and CDR2: SGHNT and YYREEE (reference sequence). The ends were cut back, 5 bases at V and 7 bases at J, with 16 bases in the middle. CDR3 length equals 15 residues. The CDR3 nucleotides read TGTGCCAGCAGATCCTTTGGTGGTAGGAATTCACCCCTCCACTTT. It translates to CASRSFGGRNSPLHF.

The chain couples TRBV7-2 to TRBJ1-1; D is uncertain. The CDR3 consists of 14 residues. Looked up from germline, CDR1 is SGHTA and CDR2 is FQGNSA. V gave up 1 base and J gave up 0 bases, with 6 bases separating them. CDR3 in DNA: TGTGCCAGCAGCTTAGGCAGTTTGAACACTGAAGCTTTCTTT. Translated, it gives CASSLGSLNTEAFF.

The genes are TRBV9 and TRBJ2-5; TRBD2 matches 8 bases. This CDR3 contains 16 residues. Germline V lookup: CDR1 SGDLS, CDR2 YYNGEE. Trimming took 0 bases from V and 2 from J; bases not matched to a gene: 6. In DNA, the CDR3 is TGTGCCAGCAGCGTAGGCGCTAGCGGGTTTCAAGAGACCCAGTACTTC. Protein: CASSVGASGFQETQYF.

This clone was seen only a few times. The V and J genes are TRBV7-2 and TRBJ2-5, with a possible D match to TRBD1 (7 bases). The germline V gene has CDR1 SGHTA and CDR2 FQGNSA. Trimming stripped 2 bases from V and 4 bases from J, with 14 bases between. The CDR3 is 15 amino acids. The CDR3 protein is CASSLSGGGRETQYF. DNA for the CDR3: TGTGCCAGCAGCTTATCCGGAGGGGGCCGAGAGACCCAGTACTTC.

J is TRBJ2-5 and V is TRBV29-1; TRBD1 matches at 8 bases. Germline CDR1 reads SQVTM; CDR2 reads ANQGSEA. The V segment lost 5 bases and the J segment 4 bases; nucleotides outside the gene matches: 6. The length of the CDR3 is 13 residues. In DNA, the CDR3 is TGCAGCGTTTACGGACAGGGACGAGAGACCCAGTACTTC. Protein sequence: CSVYGQGRETQYF.

This rearrangement joins TRBV5-6 to TRBJ2-2; 8 bases agree with TRBD2. Germline V gene lookup returns CDR1 SGHDT and CDR2 YYEEEE. J was trimmed by 7 bases and V by 4 bases; bases with no gene match: 12. This CDR3 region has 16 residues. CDR3 sequence (DNA): TGTGCCAGCAGCCGGGGACTAGTTGCAGCCAACGGGGAGCTGTTTTTT. Translated: CASSRGLVAANGELFF.

The chain uses TRBV30 and TRBJ1-5; 7 nucleotides agree with TRBD1. Germline assignment: CDR1 GTSNPN and CDR2 SVGIG (reference sequence). With 2 bases clipped from V and 4 bases from J, the junction kept 8 bases outside the gene matches. The CDR3 has 15 residues. The CDR3 loop is CAWSRQGRKNQPQHF. CDR3 bases: TGTGCCTGGAGTCGACAGGGTAGGAAGAATCAGCCCCAGCATTTT. Full variable domain (remainder filled in from reference TRBV30 and TRBJ1-5): SQTIHQWPATLVQPVGSPLSLECTVEGTSNPNLYWYRQAAGRGLQLLFYSVGIGQISSEVPQNLSASRPQDRQFILSSKKLLLSDSGFYLCAWSRQGRKNQPQHFGDGTRLSIL.

This clone has only a few counts. The J gene is TRBJ1-6, the V gene TRBV7-2; tentatively, D is TRBD1 (6 bases). Trimming took 7 bases from V and 7 from J, leaving 14 bases between them. This CDR3 region has 14 residues. Germline V gene sequence: CDR1 SGHTA, CDR2 FQGNSA. CDR3 protein: CASTQAGGNSPLHF. The DNA for the CDR3 is TGTGCCAGCACCCAAGCCGGGGGCAATTCACCCCTCCACTTT.